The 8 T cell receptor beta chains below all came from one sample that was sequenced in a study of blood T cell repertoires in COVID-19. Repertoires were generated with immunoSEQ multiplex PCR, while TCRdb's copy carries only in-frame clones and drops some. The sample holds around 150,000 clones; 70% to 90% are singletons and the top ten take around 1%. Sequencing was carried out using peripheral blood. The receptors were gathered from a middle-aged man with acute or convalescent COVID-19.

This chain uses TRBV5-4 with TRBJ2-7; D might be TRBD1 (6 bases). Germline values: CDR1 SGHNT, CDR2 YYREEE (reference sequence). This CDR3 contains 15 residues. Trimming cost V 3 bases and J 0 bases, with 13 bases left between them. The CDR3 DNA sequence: TGTGCCAGCAGCTCCTGGACAGCGAGCTCCTACGAGCAGTACTTC. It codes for CASSSWTASSYEQYF. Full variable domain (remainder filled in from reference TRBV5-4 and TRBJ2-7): ETGVTQSPTHLIKTRGQQVTLRCSSQSGHNTVSWYQQALGQGPQFIFQYYREEENGRGNFPPRFSGLQFPNYSSELNVNALELDDSALYLCASSSWTASSYEQYFGPGTRLTVT.

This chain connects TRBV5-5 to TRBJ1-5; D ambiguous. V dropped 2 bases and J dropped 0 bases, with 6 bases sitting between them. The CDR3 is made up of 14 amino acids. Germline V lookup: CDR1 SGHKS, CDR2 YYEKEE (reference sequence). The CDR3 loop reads CASSLQPSNQPQHF. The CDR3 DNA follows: TGTGCCAGCAGCTTACAGCCTAGCAATCAGCCCCAGCATTTT.

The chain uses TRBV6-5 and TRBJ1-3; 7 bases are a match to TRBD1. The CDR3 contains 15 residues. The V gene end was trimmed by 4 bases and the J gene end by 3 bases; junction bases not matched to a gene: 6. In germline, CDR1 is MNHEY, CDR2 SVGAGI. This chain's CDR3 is CASSSGGRLGNTIYF. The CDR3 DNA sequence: TGTGCCAGCAGTTCAGGGGGTCGGCTTGGAAACACCATATATTTT.

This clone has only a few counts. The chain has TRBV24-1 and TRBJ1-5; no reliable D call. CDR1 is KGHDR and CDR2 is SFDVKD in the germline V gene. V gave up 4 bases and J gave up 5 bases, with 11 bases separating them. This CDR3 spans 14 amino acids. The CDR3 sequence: CATSDSGTYQPQHF. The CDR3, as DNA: TGTGCCACCAGTGACTCAGGTACCTATCAGCCCCAGCATTTT.

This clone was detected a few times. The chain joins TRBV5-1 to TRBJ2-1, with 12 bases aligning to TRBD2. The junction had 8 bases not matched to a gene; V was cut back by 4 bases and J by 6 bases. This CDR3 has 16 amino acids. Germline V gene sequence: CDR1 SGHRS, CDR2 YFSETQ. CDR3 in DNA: TGCGCCAGCAGCCTAGGGACTAGCGGGCCGACCAATGAGCAGTTCTTC. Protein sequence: CASSLGTSGPTNEQFF.

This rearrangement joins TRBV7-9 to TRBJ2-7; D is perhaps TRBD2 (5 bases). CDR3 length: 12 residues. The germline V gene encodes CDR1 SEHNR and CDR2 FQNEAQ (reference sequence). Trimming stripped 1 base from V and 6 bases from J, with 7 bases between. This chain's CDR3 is CASSLEAAEQYF. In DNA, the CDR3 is TGTGCCAGCAGCTTAGAAGCGGCCGAGCAGTACTTC. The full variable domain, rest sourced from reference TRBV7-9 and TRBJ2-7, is DTGVSQNPRHKITKRGQNVTFRCDPISEHNRLYWYRQTLGQGPEFLTYFQNEAQLEKSRLLSDRFSAERPKGSFSTLEIQRTEQGDSAMYLCASSLEAAEQYFGPGTRLTVT.

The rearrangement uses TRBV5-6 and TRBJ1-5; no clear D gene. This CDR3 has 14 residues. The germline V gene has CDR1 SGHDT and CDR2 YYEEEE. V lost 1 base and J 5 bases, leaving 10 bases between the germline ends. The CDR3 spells CASSLQRMDQPQHF. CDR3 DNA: TGTGCCAGCAGCTTGCAGAGGATGGATCAGCCCCAGCATTTT.

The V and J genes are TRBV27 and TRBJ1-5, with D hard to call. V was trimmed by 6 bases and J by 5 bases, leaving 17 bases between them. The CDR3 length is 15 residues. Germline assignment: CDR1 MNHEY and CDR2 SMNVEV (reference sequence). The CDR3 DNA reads TGTGCCAGCAGGATAGCCCCGGGATCCTATCAGCCCCAGCATTTT. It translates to CASRIAPGSYQPQHF.